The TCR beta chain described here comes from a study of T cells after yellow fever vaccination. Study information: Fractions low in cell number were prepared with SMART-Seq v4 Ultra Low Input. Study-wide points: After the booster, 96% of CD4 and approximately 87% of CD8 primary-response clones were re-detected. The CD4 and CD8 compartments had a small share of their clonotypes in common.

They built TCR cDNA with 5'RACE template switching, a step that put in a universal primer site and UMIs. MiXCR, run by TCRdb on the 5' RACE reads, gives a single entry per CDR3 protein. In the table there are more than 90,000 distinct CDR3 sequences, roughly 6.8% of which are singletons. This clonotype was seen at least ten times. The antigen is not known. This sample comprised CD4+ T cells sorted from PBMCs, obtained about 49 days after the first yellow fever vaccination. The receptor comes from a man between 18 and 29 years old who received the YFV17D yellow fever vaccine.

CDR3: CASSLGGALGQETQYF. For the CDR3, the DNA is TGTGCCAGCAGCTTAGGCGGGGCACTAGGACAAGAGACCCAGTACTTC. The chain links TRBV11-3 to TRBJ2-5; tentative D call: TRBD2 (6 bases). CDR3 size: 16 residues. CDR1 SGHNT and CDR2 YENEEA come from the germline V gene. V dropped 1 base and J dropped 2 bases, with 14 bases sitting between them.